This is a list of T cell receptor beta chains from one sample in a study of radiation and T cells in renal cell carcinoma. Measured with immunoSEQ multiplex PCR; TCRdb has only the in-frame clones, and not every one. The data show 25,000 to 30,000 clones, approximately 84% seen once. Sequencing was performed on blood, taken from a patient whose treatment included radiotherapy and nephrectomy. These receptors originate from a man aged 55 to 70 with renal cell carcinoma. The CDR3 runs from the conserved cysteine through the conserved F or W. Fields, in order: D gene, J gene, V gene, clone size, CDR3 length, CDR3 protein, CDR3 DNA. A D gene is named only where the DNA matches it firmly. Expanded clones get a size class; other rows say once, few or many, or leave the size out.

TRBD2 TRBJ2-2 TRBV9 . 17 CASSGRASSGNTGELFF TGTGCCAGCAGCGGACGGGCCTCTAGCGGGAACACCGGGGAGCTGTTTTTT
. TRBJ2-1 TRBV10-1 . 14 CASSALRAYNEQFF TGCGCCAGCAGTGCCTTGCGGGCTTACAATGAGCAGTTCTTC
. TRBJ2-1 TRBV7-3 . 15 CASSLGQGTYNEQFF TGTGCCAGCAGCCTGGGGCAGGGGACCTACAATGAGCAGTTCTTC
. TRBJ2-6 TRBV5-1 medium-sized 17 CASSFGTDPSGANVLTF TGCGCCAGCTCGTTCGGGACGGACCCTTCTGGGGCCAACGTCCTGACTTTC
. TRBJ1-2 TRBV19 . 14 CASSIPGSVRGYTF TGTGCCAGTAGTATCCCCGGGAGCGTACGCGGCTACACCTTC
. TRBJ2-7 TRBV19 . 16 CASSMVSAKKSSEQYF TGTGCCAGTAGTATGGTATCGGCTAAAAAATCTTCCGAGCAGTACTTC
TRBD2 TRBJ2-5 TRBV7-9 . 14 CASSHGLALETQYF TGTGCCAGCAGCCACGGACTAGCTCTCGAGACCCAGTACTTC
. TRBJ2-2 TRBV6-4 medium-sized 14 CASSEQGGTGELFF TGTGCCAGCAGTGAACAGGGGGGGACCGGGGAGCTGTTTTTT
. TRBJ2-7 TRBV29-1 . 14 CSGGVGRAPSEQYF TGCAGCGGAGGGGTGGGGAGAGCCCCCAGCGAGCAGTACTTC
. TRBJ1-2 TRBV4-2 once 16 CASSQQGLSRGGGYTF TGTGCCAGCAGCCAACAAGGGCTGAGCAGGGGTGGTGGCTACACCTTC
. TRBJ1-2 TRBV10-1 . 12 CASSESGPPLRF TGCGCCAGCAGTGAGTCGGGGCCTCCACTTAGATTC
. TRBJ2-7 TRBV29-1 . 13 CSVKTTGSYEQYF TGCAGCGTTAAAACGACAGGTTCGTACGAGCAGTACTTC
. TRBJ2-1 TRBV11-2 . 17 CASSLGFAGQPYNEQFF TGTGCCAGCAGCTTAGGGTTCGCGGGACAACCCTACAATGAGCAGTTCTTC
. TRBJ1-1 TRBV11-1 few 13 CASSSRGETEAFF TGTGCCAGCAGCTCTAGGGGCGAAACCGAAGCTTTCTTT
. TRBJ1-1 TRBV18 . 13 CASSPDQGTEAFF TGTGCCAGCTCACCCGACCAGGGCACTGAAGCTTTCTTT
TRBD1 TRBJ2-7 TRBV7-9 . 16 CASSLGGTGGSYEQYF TGTGCCAGCAGCTTGGGTGGGACAGGGGGATCCTACGAGCAGTACTTC
. TRBJ1-1 TRBV18 . 13 CASFPRRDTEAFF TGTGCCAGCTTTCCTCGGAGGGACACTGAAGCTTTCTTT
TRBD2 TRBJ2-1 TRBV19 once 16 CASSIPGLAGAYEQFF TGTGCCAGTAGTATACCGGGGCTAGCGGGAGCATATGAGCAGTTCTTC
TRBD1 TRBJ1-2 TRBV7-2 . 14 CASSPTGQGHGYTF TGTGCCAGCAGCCCTACGGGACAGGGCCATGGCTACACCTTC
TRBD1 TRBJ1-5 TRBV2 . 14 CASRERTGDQPQHF TGTGCCAGCAGGGAACGGACAGGGGATCAGCCCCAGCATTTT
. TRBJ2-7 TRBV6-1 . 14 CASSEDWTAYEQYF TGTGCCAGCAGTGAAGATTGGACAGCCTACGAGCAGTACTTC
. TRBJ1-1 TRBV29-1 few 11 CSVEWAGRAFF TGCAGCGTTGAATGGGCAGGGAGAGCTTTCTTT